The 29 T cell receptor beta chains in this list originate from one sample, sequenced in a study of response to subunit inactivated influenza vaccine. Via MiXCR, TCRdb re-called the RT-PCR reads, giving one row per CDR3 protein. This table has over 800,000 distinct CDR3 sequences, around 21% appearing once. Sequencing used PBMCs from blood, obtained roughly 5 days after vaccination. Receptors originate from a man aged 50 or older who received an inactivated influenza vaccine.

This clonotype turned up a few times. This chain connects TRBV20-1 to TRBJ2-5; the match to TRBD1 covers 9 bases. In germline, CDR1 is DFQATT, CDR2 SNEGSKA (reference sequence). Unmatched junction bases numbered 6, after V lost 6 bases and J lost 4 bases. This CDR3 is 13 amino acids long. Here the CDR3 reads CSATGTGRETQYF. The CDR3 DNA sequence: TGCAGTGCGACCGGGACAGGGAGAGAGACCCAGTACTTC.

The V and J genes are TRBV5-1 and TRBJ2-7, with TRBD2 matching over 9 bases. The CDR3 runs to 17 residues. Germline CDR1 reads SGHRS; CDR2 reads YFSETQ. Trimming removed 3 bases from V and 4 bases from J; junction bases left unmatched: 14. Here the CDR3 DNA reads TGCGCCAGCAGCTCGGTTCCAGGGGCTAGCGGGATATACGAGCAGTACTTC. It specifies CASSSVPGASGIYEQYF.

This clonotype came up a few times. The chain has TRBV18 and TRBJ1-2; 8 bases line up with TRBD1. The CDR3 length is 15 residues. V trimming: 0 bases; J trimming: 5 bases; junction bases outside the gene matches: 5. Looked up from germline, CDR1 is KGHSH and CDR2 is LQKENI. DNA for the CDR3: TGTGCCAGCTCACCACCGTCAGGGGGCTATTATGGCTACACCTTC. This codes for CASSPPSGGYYGYTF. Looking up the rest from reference TRBV18 and TRBJ1-2 gives the full variable domain: NAGVMQNPRHLVRRRGQEARLRCSPMKGHSHVYWYRQLPEEGLKFMVYLQKENIIDESGMPKERFSAEFPKEGPSILRIQQVVRGDSAAYFCASSPPSGGYYGYTFGSGTRLTVV.

This clonotype was observed a few times. V usage is TRBV4-1 and J usage is TRBJ2-7; D is ambiguous. Looked up from germline, CDR1 is MGHRA and CDR2 is YSYEKL. V was cut by 0 bases and J by 7 bases, with 16 bases left in between. This CDR3 spans 15 amino acids. CDR3 residues: CASSQDVASPGEQYF. In DNA, the CDR3 is TGCGCCAGCAGCCAAGATGTGGCCTCACCCGGGGAGCAGTACTTC.

This clonotype showed up just a few times. The CDR3 nucleotides are TGTGCCAGCACCCCGCGAGAAGGGACAGGGATCCACGAGCAGTACTTC. Its translation is CASTPREGTGIHEQYF. The genes are TRBV7-9 and TRBJ2-7; 9 bases line up with TRBD1. Germline CDR1 SEHNR, CDR2 FQNEAQ (reference sequence). V gave up 7 bases and J gave up 5 bases; unmatched junction bases: 15. The CDR3 covers 16 residues.

The CDR3 is CASSLNGGARTDTQYF. The CDR3 region has the DNA TGTGCCAGCAGCTTGAATGGGGGGGCGCGCACAGATACGCAGTATTTT. The rearrangement joins TRBV5-6 to TRBJ2-3; tentatively, D is TRBD2 (7 bases). The CDR3 runs 16 residues. Germline V gene sequence: CDR1 SGHDT, CDR2 YYEEEE. Between the trimmed V and J ends, which lost 1 base and 1 base, there was a span of 13 bases.

This clonotype was seen only a few times. The chain employs TRBV5-1 and TRBJ1-2; 9 bases align to TRBD1. There are 14 residues in the CDR3. Germline lookup yields CDR1 SGHRS and CDR2 YFSETQ. J lost 7 bases, V lost 2 bases, and 6 bases had no gene match. Written as DNA, the CDR3 is TGCGCCAGCAGCTTTTTACAGGGGGCAGGTGGCTACACCTTC. It translates to CASSFLQGAGGYTF.

The chain is built from TRBV5-4 and TRBJ1-4, with TRBD1 as a possible D gene (5 bases). CDR3 length: 14 residues. Germline CDR1 SGHNT, CDR2 YYREEE (reference sequence). Trimming removed 0 bases from V and 7 bases from J, with 10 bases in between. The CDR3 DNA sequence: TGTGCCAGCAGCTTGGACCAGGGAGGTGAAAAACTGTTTTTT. Protein product: CASSLDQGGEKLFF.

The chain recombines TRBV5-1 with TRBJ2-4, with D possibly being TRBD1 or TRBD2 (6 bases each). Trimming removed 4 bases at V and 0 bases at J, with 8 bases between. The germline V gene has CDR1 SGHRS and CDR2 YFSETQ. The CDR3 runs 14 residues. The CDR3 reads CASSAGQAKNIQYF. Written as DNA, the CDR3 is TGCGCCAGCAGCGCGGGACAAGCCAAAAACATTCAGTACTTC.

The genes are TRBV7-2 and TRBJ2-5; 8 nucleotides match TRBD1. Germline V lookup: CDR1 SGHTA, CDR2 FQGNSA. This CDR3 comprises 14 residues. V shed 3 bases and J 6 bases; nucleotides not matched to a gene: 6. CDR3 nucleotide sequence: TGTGCCAGCAGCTTCCCGACAGGGGTGCAGACCCAGTACTTC. This encodes CASSFPTGVQTQYF.

The chain links TRBV6-1 to TRBJ2-5; possibly TRBD1 for D (6 bases). CDR3 size: 13 residues. V lost 6 bases, J lost 2 bases, and 10 bases lay in between. Germline loops: CDR1 MNHNS, CDR2 SASEGT. In DNA form, the CDR3 reads TGTGCCAGCAGAGGACAGCGACAAGAGACCCAGTACTTC. Translating gives CASRGQRQETQYF.

This clonotype was found a few times. This rearrangement joins TRBV12-3 or TRBV12-4 to TRBJ1-3; possible D gene TRBD1, 6 bases. V lost 2 bases and J 14 bases, leaving 16 bases between the germline ends. This CDR3 has 13 residues. For the CDR3, the DNA is TGTGCCAGCAGTTTAAAGGCAGGGGACGTCGTATATTTT. Translated: CASSLKAGDVVYF.

The chain recombines TRBV6-5 with TRBJ2-1; TRBD2 aligns across 11 bases. V lost 0 bases and J lost 7; bases outside the gene matches: 2. Germline V lookup: CDR1 MNHEY, CDR2 SVGAGI. This CDR3 has 15 amino acids. CDR3 loop: CASSYSSGRENEQFF. The CDR3 nucleotides read TGTGCCAGCAGTTACTCTAGCGGGAGGGAAAATGAGCAGTTCTTC.

This clonotype has a count of ten or more. The V call is TRBV7-2, the J call TRBJ2-1, with D possibly being TRBD1 or TRBD2 (5 bases each). V was trimmed by 3 bases and J by 1 base, leaving 10 bases between them. This CDR3 comprises 15 residues. Germline CDR1 reads SGHTA; CDR2 reads FQGNSA. The CDR3: CASSLNGASYNEQFF. The CDR3 nucleotides are TGTGCCAGCAGCTTGAACGGGGCATCCTACAATGAGCAGTTCTTC.

The rearrangement uses TRBV7-6 and TRBJ2-7; tentatively, D is TRBD1 or TRBD2 (5 bases each). Germline lookup yields CDR1 SGHVS and CDR2 FNYEAQ. The CDR3 has 15 residues. V was shortened by 1 base and J by 0 bases, with 10 bases between the two germline ends. For the CDR3, the DNA is TGTGCCAGCAGCTTAGAGGCAGGGAGCTCCTACGAGCAGTACGTC. As protein: CASSLEAGSSYEQYV.

This clonotype has more than one count but fewer than ten. The V call is TRBV9, the J call TRBJ2-5; 9 bases are shared with TRBD2. The CDR3 spans 15 residues. In germline, CDR1 is SGDLS, CDR2 YYNGEE. J gave up 5 bases and V 0 bases, and 5 bases lay outside the gene matches. The CDR3 DNA follows: TGTGCCAGCAGCGTAGGCGGGGGGGCCTATGAGACCCAGTACTTC. Residues: CASSVGGGAYETQYF.

J is TRBJ2-7 and V is TRBV7-6; 7 bases are shared with TRBD2. After removal of 5 bases from V and 3 bases from J, the junction contained 13 bases not matched to a gene. Per germline, CDR1 SGHVS and CDR2 FNYEAQ. The CDR3 covers 16 residues. The CDR3 coding sequence is TGTGCCAGCAGCGCAACAGCGGGGCGGGAATACTACGAGCAGTACTTC. It is translated as CASSATAGREYYEQYF.

The chain is built from TRBV7-2 and TRBJ2-5, with D uncertain. Germline V gene data show CDR1 as SGHTA and CDR2 as FQGNSA. The V gene lost 5 bases and the J gene lost 5 bases, with 18 bases spanning the gap. This CDR3 region has 15 residues. The CDR3 nucleotides are TGTGCCAGCAGCCCCGGGTTTAGTAATATCGAGACCCAGTACTTC. Amino acid sequence: CASSPGFSNIETQYF.

This sequence joins TRBV5-1 and TRBJ2-6; weak D call: TRBD2 (5 bases). The CDR3 sequence is 15 residues long. V lost 5 bases and J lost 0, with 9 bases in between. Germline CDR1 SGHRS, CDR2 YFSETQ. The CDR3 DNA reads as TGCGCCAGCAGTCCCGGGAACTCTGGGGCCAACGTCCTGACTTTC. It is translated as CASSPGNSGANVLTF.

The chain has TRBV5-1 and TRBJ2-3; 9 nucleotides match TRBD2. The germline gives CDR1 SGHRS, CDR2 YFSETQ. With V trimmed by 1 base and J by 1 base, 4 bases remained unmatched. The CDR3 length is 16 residues. CDR3 nucleotide sequence: TGCGCCAGCAGCTTGAACGTAGCGGGAGGCACAGATACGCAGTATTTT. This codes for CASSLNVAGGTDTQYF.

This clonotype was detected many times. This chain joins TRBV10-3 and TRBJ2-1; 9 bases line up with TRBD2. This CDR3 has 16 residues. V lost 3 bases, J lost 6 bases, and 9 bases stayed unmatched. Germline CDR1 is ENHRY and CDR2 is SYGVKD. This chain's CDR3 is CAISEGWSGRSNEQFF. The CDR3 nucleotides are TGTGCCATCAGTGAAGGTTGGAGCGGGAGGAGCAATGAGCAGTTCTTC.

The V gene is TRBV7-9, the J gene TRBJ2-3, with TRBD1 as a possible D gene (7 bases). The V and J ends lost 2 bases and 4 bases respectively, with 13 bases between them. CDR1 is SEHNR, CDR2 FQNEAQ, per germline (reference sequence). The CDR3 runs to 15 residues. CDR3 in amino acids: CASSLRGLASDTQYF. For the CDR3, the DNA is TGTGCCAGCAGCTTAAGGGGGCTAGCGTCAGATACGCAGTATTTT. The variable domain in full, with the rest retrieved from reference TRBV7-9 and TRBJ2-3, is DTGVSQNPRHKITKRGQNVTFRCDPISEHNRLYWYRQTLGQGPEFLTYFQNEAQLEKSRLLSDRFSAERPKGSFSTLEIQRTEQGDSAMYLCASSLRGLASDTQYFGPGTRLTVL.

This chain joins TRBV7-3 and TRBJ2-5; TRBD2 matches 13 bases. The CDR3 has 18 amino acids. V lost 5 bases to trimming and J lost 2 bases; unmatched junction nucleotides: 11. The V gene's germline CDR1 is SGHTA and CDR2 FQGTGA. CDR3 sequence (DNA): TGTGCCAGCAGCACTTACGGACTAGCGGGAGCCACGCAAGAGACCCAGTACTTC. This codes for CASSTYGLAGATQETQYF.

Many counts were recorded for this clonotype. The chain carries TRBV5-6 and TRBJ1-6; 8 bases align to TRBD1. Germline assignment: CDR1 SGHDT and CDR2 YYEEEE. J was trimmed by 6 bases and V by 3 bases; bases with no gene match: 8. The CDR3 loop spans 16 amino acids. In DNA form, the CDR3 reads TGTGCCAGCAGCTCCGGGACAGGTCTTCTTAATTCACCCCTCCACTTT. Its protein is CASSSGTGLLNSPLHF.

The chain couples TRBV6-2 or TRBV6-3 to TRBJ2-3, with D unresolved. CDR3 length: 15 amino acids. Germline values: CDR1 MNHEY, CDR2 SVGEGT. Deletions cut 9 bases from V and 3 bases from J, with 19 bases between. The DNA for the CDR3 is TGTGCCAGTCAGCGACTGAATTCACTTACAGATACGCAGTATTTT. This sequence encodes CASQRLNSLTDTQYF.

This clonotype was seen a handful of times. V is TRBV7-9 and J is TRBJ2-5; the D gene is possibly TRBD2 (5 bases). Germline CDR1 reads SEHNR; CDR2 reads FQNEAQ (reference sequence). V lost 5 bases to trimming and J lost 2 bases, with 15 bases between them. This CDR3 region has 15 residues. CDR3 in DNA: TGTGCCAGCAGCACATTACTAGACGCTCAAGAGACCCAGTACTTC. Translation gives CASSTLLDAQETQYF.

The V call is TRBV6-2 or TRBV6-3, the J call TRBJ2-2; 7 bases agree with TRBD1. V was pared by 6 bases and J by 4 bases, with 14 bases of the junction left unmatched. Germline lookup yields CDR1 MNHEY and CDR2 SVGEGT. The CDR3 has 17 residues. Here the CDR3 reads CASSRPSATGPTGELFF. CDR3 bases: TGTGCCAGCAGCCGACCCTCAGCGACAGGGCCCACCGGGGAGCTGTTTTTT.

The chain joins TRBV20-1 to TRBJ1-2; 10 positions agree with TRBD1. In germline, CDR1 is DFQATT, CDR2 SNEGSKA (reference sequence). There are 16 residues in the CDR3. V lost 2 bases, J lost 5 bases, and 11 bases stayed unmatched. In DNA form, the CDR3 reads TGCAGTGCTAGATCCGCCGCGTGGGGACAGGGGTATGGCTACACCTTC. This codes for CSARSAAWGQGYGYTF.

This clonotype was seen more than once but under ten times. This chain links TRBV7-2 with TRBJ2-1; 9 nucleotides match TRBD1. V lost 5 bases to trimming and J lost 6 bases; unmatched junction nucleotides: 8. This CDR3 has 15 residues. The V gene's germline CDR1 is SGHTA and CDR2 FQGNSA. CDR3 protein: CASSLTGGVGNEQFF. For the CDR3, the DNA is TGTGCCAGCAGCCTGACAGGGGGAGTGGGCAATGAGCAGTTCTTC.